This T cell receptor (beta chain) was documented in a study of CD8+CD57+ T cells in acquired aplastic anemia (dated 2018 in TCRdb). In terms of the full investigation: DNA extracted from sorted CD4+ and CD8+ cells had a mean of about 3.2 ug, with a range of roughly 0.19 to 27.4 ug. CD8+CD57+ expansion was defined as frequency above the mean frequency observed in healthy subjects. Results the study describes overall, beyond this receptor: Between patients and healthy controls, no significant difference in CD8+ Simpson's diversity was found (P=0.060). Around 30 CD8+ CDR3 sequences were shared between patients and controls but appeared highly expressed in patients and within their immunodominant clones.

Profiling of TCR beta VDJ combinations and CDR3 sequences used genomic DNA as the template. An Illumina HiSeq 2000 was used for TCR repertoire sequencing. As for how the authors treated the data: TRBV/TRBJ rearrangement plots, CDR3 size and DJ length profiles, and Simpson's diversity index were used to evaluate the repertoires. The most abundant DNA sequence in the deep sequencing data was taken as the immunodominant clone. CDR3 amino acid sequences were checked for sharing between subjects and were compared against published repertoires and the VDJdb database. TCRdb took the public reads, trimmed them with fastp at Q25, ran MiXCR for clone calling and kept in-frame beta chains. Each entry merges the rows of one CDR3 protein and shows their most common DNA and genes. TCRdb's processing, not the authors', yielded these V and J calls. Recorded for this sample are hundreds of thousands of distinct CDR3 sequences; 25% to 40% of them occurred a single time. The top ten hold around 0.82% of the sample.

Patients chosen for sequencing had shown expansion of CD8+CD57+ cells by flow cytometry. Every patient had a diagnosis of severe acquired aplastic anemia based on International Study of Aplastic Anemia and Agranulocytosis and Camitta criteria. Patients had received no therapy at the time of blood sampling. The study deep-sequenced TCR repertoires of sorted CD4+ and CD8+ blood T cells from severe aplastic anemia patients and healthy subjects. Patients were enrolled in the USA under clinicaltrials.gov protocols 00001620, 01623167, 00001397, 00071045, 00081523 and 00961064. Ficoll-Paque density gradient centrifugation was used to isolate peripheral blood mononuclear cells. Before DNA extraction, CD4+ and CD8+ T cells were sorted with FACS or magnetic beads. CDR1 and CDR2 were assigned from the germline V gene (reference sequence) as WNHNN and SYGVQD. Ends trimmed: V by 2 bases, J by 5 bases; bases unmatched to a gene: 12. The CDR3 contains 16 residues, cysteine and phenylalanine counted. This entry keeps only the CDR3 DNA: 48 bases, framed from base 1.

As to this clonotype: Its antigen is not yet known. The input lacks base qualities; no much larger clone sits a single base away.

The receptor chain draws on TRBV10-1 and TRBJ2-7; 7 bases in between match TRBD1. The sequenced sample consisted of sorted CD4+, CD8+, or CD8+CD57+ T cells (not recorded which) from PBMCs. The source of this sequence is a human donor with aplastic anemia. CDR3 reads: CASSERFGTDLNEQYF. The DNA sequence reads TGCGCCAGCAGTGAGCGGTTTGGGACAGATCTCAACGAGCAGTACTTC.